Listed below are T cell receptor beta chains from one sample, sequenced in a study of radiotherapy plus CTLA-4 blockade in lung cancer. The assay was immunoSEQ multiplex PCR, and TCRdb's table has in-frame clones only and misses some. The profile covers 90,000 to 100,000 clones, with about 70% appearing a single time and around 2.7% taken by the ten largest. The material was peripheral blood, obtained from a patient treated with radiotherapy plus ipilimumab. The receptors originated from a human donor with non-small cell lung cancer who had a partial response to radiotherapy plus ipilimumab. Some clones in this sample may be carry-over from other donors' samples. Each CDR3 is given with its conserved first and last residue. D genes are given only for firm matches. Rows may omit the clone size; those that give it use once, few, many or a size class.

CDR3nt,CDR3aa,d_gene,abundance,v_gene,j_gene
TGTGCCACCCAGTCATCGTATAGCAATCAGCCCCAGCATTTT,CATQSSYSNQPQHF,-,-,TRBV28,TRBJ1-5
TGTGCCAGCAGCGTAATAGCGGGGCGGACCGGGGAGCTGTTTTTT,CASSVIAGRTGELFF,TRBD2,once,TRBV11-3,TRBJ2-2
TGCGCCAGCAGCTTGGCTGGAGGGGCTGCCTACAATGAGCAGTTCTTC,CASSLAGGAAYNEQFF,-,once,TRBV5-1,TRBJ2-1
TGTGCCAGCAGTACTAGACAGGGACAAGAGACCCAGTACTTC,CASSTRQGQETQYF,TRBD1,-,TRBV28,TRBJ2-5
TGTGCCAGCAGCCGGGGCTACGAGCAGTACTTC,CASSRGYEQYF,-,-,TRBV6-1,TRBJ2-7
TGCGCCTCGGGGACGGGACTCCCGAACACAGATACGCAGTATTTT,CASGTGLPNTDTQYF,-,once,TRBV5-1,TRBJ2-3
TGCGCCAGCAGCCAAAATGAGATGGGGGCAGGTCAGCCCCAGCATTTT,CASSQNEMGAGQPQHF,-,-,TRBV4-1,TRBJ1-5
TGTGCCAGCAGTCTCAGAGGGACTAGCGGGAACGAGCAGTACTTC,CASSLRGTSGNEQYF,TRBD2,once,TRBV6-6,TRBJ2-7
TGTGCCACCCGTTGGCTCGACTACACCTTC,CATRWLDYTF,-,-,TRBV15,TRBJ1-2
TGCGCCAGCAGTGAAAGGGCCGGGACAGGGGTTGGAGGCTACACCTTC,CASSERAGTGVGGYTF,TRBD1,-,TRBV10-1,TRBJ1-2
TGTGCCAGCAGCCACTACGAGCAGTACTTC,CASSHYEQYF,-,-,TRBV11-2,TRBJ2-7
TGTGCCAGCAGTTCCGAACGACAGGGGAACTATGGCTACACCTTC,CASSSERQGNYGYTF,TRBD1,few,TRBV28,TRBJ1-2
TGTGCCAGCAGTTTTGCCTACCAGGCAGGCTACACAGATACGCAGTATTTT,CASSFAYQAGYTDTQYF,-,-,TRBV7-8,TRBJ2-3
TGCGCCAGCAGCTTGTCGGCCGGGGAGCTGTTTTTT,CASSLSAGELFF,-,-,TRBV5-1,TRBJ2-2
TGTGCCAGTAGTATCACGGGACAGGTTATGGATACGCAGTATTTT,CASSITGQVMDTQYF,TRBD1,-,TRBV19,TRBJ2-3
TGTGCCAGTAGTATCTCGGGACAGGGGGGCGTCTACGAGCAGTACTTC,CASSISGQGGVYEQYF,TRBD1,-,TRBV19,TRBJ2-7
TGTGCCAGCAGCCAAGATACAGTCCGGGAGCAGTACTTC,CASSQDTVREQYF,-,-,TRBV14,TRBJ2-7
TGTGCCAGCTCAACAGGGTTCGGTAATTCACCCCTCCACTTT,CASSTGFGNSPLHF,-,few,TRBV7-9,TRBJ1-6
TGCGCCAGCAGTGACAGGGCTTCTTGGAGTGAAAAACTGTTTTTT,CASSDRASWSEKLFF,-,-,TRBV10-2,TRBJ1-4
TGTGCCAGCAGATTACAGGGGATCAGCTACGAGCAGTACTTC,CASRLQGISYEQYF,TRBD1,-,TRBV2,TRBJ2-7
TGTGCCAGCTCACCGCAACAGGGCGCAGAGGGGACCCAGTACTTC,CASSPQQGAEGTQYF,-,-,TRBV18,TRBJ2-5
TGCAGCGTTAGGACAGATTCCTACGAGCAGTACTTC,CSVRTDSYEQYF,-,-,TRBV29-1,TRBJ2-7
TGTGCCATCAGTGAGGGGACTAGCGGGGGGGCTTCTGAGGAGACCCAGTACTTC,CAISEGTSGGASEETQYF,TRBD2,many,TRBV10-3,TRBJ2-5
TGTGCCAGCAGGAGAGGGGGGGCAAACACTGAAGCTTTCTTT,CASRRGGANTEAFF,-,-,TRBV6-5,TRBJ1-1
TGTGCCAGCTCTTCCACAGGGAACACTGAAGCTTTCTTT,CASSSTGNTEAFF,-,-,TRBV25-1,TRBJ1-1
TGTGCCAGCATCGGGAACACTGAAGCTTTCTTT,CASIGNTEAFF,-,-,TRBV6-5,TRBJ1-1
TGCGCCAGCAGCTTCCTTTCTACAGGGGTCGGCGAGCAGTACTTC,CASSFLSTGVGEQYF,TRBD1,-,TRBV5-1,TRBJ2-7